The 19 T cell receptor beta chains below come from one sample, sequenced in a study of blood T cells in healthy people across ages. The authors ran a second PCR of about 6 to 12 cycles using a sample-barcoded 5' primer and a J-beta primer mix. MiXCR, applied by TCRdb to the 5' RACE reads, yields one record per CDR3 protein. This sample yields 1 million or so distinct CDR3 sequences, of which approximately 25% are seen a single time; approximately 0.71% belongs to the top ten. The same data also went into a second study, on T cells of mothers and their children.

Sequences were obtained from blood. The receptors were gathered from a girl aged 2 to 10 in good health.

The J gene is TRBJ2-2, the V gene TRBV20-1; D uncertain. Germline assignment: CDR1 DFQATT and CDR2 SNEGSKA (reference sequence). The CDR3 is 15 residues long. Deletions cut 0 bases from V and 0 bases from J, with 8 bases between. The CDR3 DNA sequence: TGCAGTGCTAGAGATGGTGCAGCGAACACCGGGGAGCTGTTTTTT. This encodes CSARDGAANTGELFF.

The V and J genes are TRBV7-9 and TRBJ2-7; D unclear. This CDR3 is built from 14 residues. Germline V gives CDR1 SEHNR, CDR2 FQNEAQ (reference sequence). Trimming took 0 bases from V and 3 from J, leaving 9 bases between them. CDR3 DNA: TGTGCCAGCAGCTTAGCAAGCGCTTACTACGAGCAGTACTTC. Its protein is CASSLASAYYEQYF.

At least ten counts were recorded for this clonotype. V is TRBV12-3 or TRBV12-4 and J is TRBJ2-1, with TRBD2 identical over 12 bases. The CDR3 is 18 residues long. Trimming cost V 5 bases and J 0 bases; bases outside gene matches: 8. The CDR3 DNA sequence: TGTGCCAGCAGTCCCGGACTAGCGGGGCTTAGCTCCTACAATGAGCAGTTCTTC. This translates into CASSPGLAGLSSYNEQFF.

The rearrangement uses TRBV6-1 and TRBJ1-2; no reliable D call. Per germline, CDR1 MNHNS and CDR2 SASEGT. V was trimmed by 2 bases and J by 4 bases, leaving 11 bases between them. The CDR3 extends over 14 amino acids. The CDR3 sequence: CASSEWGAPYGYTF. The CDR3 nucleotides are TGTGCCAGCAGTGAATGGGGAGCCCCCTATGGCTACACCTTC.

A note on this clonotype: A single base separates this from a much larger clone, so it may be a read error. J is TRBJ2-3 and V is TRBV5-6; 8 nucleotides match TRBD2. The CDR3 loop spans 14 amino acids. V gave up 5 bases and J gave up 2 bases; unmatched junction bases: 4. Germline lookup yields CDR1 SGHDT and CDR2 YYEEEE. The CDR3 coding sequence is TGTGCCAGCAGTATAGCGGGAAACACAGATACGCAGTATTTT. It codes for CASSIAGNTDTQYF.

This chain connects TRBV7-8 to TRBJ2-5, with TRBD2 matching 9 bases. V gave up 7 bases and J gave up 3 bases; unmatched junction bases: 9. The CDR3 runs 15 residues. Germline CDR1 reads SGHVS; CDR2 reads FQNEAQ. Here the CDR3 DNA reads TGTGCCAGCAACAGCGGGGGGACTCCCGAAGAGACCCAGTACTTC. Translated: CASNSGGTPEETQYF.

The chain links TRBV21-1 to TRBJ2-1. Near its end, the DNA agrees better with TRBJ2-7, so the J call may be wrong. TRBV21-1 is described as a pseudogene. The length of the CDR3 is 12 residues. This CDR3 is CATLTQIAEQYF. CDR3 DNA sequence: TGTGCCACCTTGACACAGATCGCAGAGCAGTACTTC.

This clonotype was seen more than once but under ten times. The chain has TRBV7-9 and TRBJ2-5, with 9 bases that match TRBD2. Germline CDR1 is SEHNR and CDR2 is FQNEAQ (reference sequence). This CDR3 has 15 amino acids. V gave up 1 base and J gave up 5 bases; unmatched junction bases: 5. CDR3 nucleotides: TGTGCCAGCAGCTTAGAAGCGGGGGGCCCGGAGACCCAGTACTTC. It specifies CASSLEAGGPETQYF.

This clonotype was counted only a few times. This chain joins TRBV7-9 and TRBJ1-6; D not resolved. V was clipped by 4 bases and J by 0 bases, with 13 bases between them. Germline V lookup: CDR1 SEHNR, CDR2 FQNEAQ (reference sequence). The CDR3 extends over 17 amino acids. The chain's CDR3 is CASSSSRAGSYNSPLHF. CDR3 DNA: TGTGCCAGCAGCTCCTCGAGGGCCGGCTCCTATAATTCACCCCTCCACTTT. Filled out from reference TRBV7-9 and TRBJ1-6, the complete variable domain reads DTGVSQNPRHKITKRGQNVTFRCDPISEHNRLYWYRQTLGQGPEFLTYFQNEAQLEKSRLLSDRFSAERPKGSFSTLEIQRTEQGDSAMYLCASSSSRAGSYNSPLHFGNGTRLTVT.

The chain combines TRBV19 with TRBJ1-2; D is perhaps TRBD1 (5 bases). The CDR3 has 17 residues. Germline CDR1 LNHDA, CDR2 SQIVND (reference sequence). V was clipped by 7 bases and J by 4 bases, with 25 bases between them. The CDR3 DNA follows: TGTGCCAGTAACTCCGGGGTTGACGGGGCCTTGCTCTATGGCTACACCTTC. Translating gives CASNSGVDGALLYGYTF.

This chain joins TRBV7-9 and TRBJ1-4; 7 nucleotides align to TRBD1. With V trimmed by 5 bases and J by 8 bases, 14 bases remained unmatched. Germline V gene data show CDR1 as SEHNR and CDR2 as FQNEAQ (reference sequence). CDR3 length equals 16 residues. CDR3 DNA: TGTGCCAGCAGCAACTCTCGACAGGGCATCCGGGAAAAACTGTTTTTT. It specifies CASSNSRQGIREKLFF.

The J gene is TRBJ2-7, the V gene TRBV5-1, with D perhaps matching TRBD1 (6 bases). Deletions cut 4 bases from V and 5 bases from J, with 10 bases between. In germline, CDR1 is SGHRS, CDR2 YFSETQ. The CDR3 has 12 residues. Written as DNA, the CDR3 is TGCGCCAGCAGCGCCCAGGGGAACGAGCAGTACTTC. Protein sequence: CASSAQGNEQYF. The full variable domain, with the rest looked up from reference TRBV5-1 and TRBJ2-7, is KAGVTQTPRYLIKTRGQQVTLSCSPISGHRSVSWYQQTPGQGLQFLFEYFSETQRNKGNFPGRFSGRQFSNSRSEMNVSTLELGDSALYLCASSAQGNEQYFGPGTRLTVT.

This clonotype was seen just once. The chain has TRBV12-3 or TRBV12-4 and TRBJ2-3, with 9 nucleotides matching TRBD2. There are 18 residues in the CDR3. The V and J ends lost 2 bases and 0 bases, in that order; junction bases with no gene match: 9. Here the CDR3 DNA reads TGTGCCAGCAGTTTACAGCGGGGGGCCGGGAGGAGCACAGATACGCAGTATTTT. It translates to CASSLQRGAGRSTDTQYF.

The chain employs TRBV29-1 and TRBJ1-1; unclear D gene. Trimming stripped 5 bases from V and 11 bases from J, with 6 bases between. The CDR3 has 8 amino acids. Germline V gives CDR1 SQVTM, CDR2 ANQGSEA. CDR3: CSVSRAFF. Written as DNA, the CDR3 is TGCAGCGTTTCAAGGGCTTTCTTT.

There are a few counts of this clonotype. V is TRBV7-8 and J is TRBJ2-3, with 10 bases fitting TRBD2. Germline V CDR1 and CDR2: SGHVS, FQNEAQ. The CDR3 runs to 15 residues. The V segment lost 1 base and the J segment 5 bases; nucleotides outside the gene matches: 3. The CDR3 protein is CASSLELAGKDTQYF. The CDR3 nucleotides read TGTGCCAGCAGCTTAGAACTAGCGGGAAAAGATACGCAGTATTTT.

The CDR3 sequence: CASSLDLSTDTQYF. The CDR3 DNA sequence: TGCGCCAGCAGCTTAGACCTTAGCACAGATACGCAGTATTTT. This chain joins TRBV5-1 and TRBJ2-3, with D uncertain. CDR3 length: 14 residues. Germline loops: CDR1 SGHRS, CDR2 YFSETQ. V lost 2 bases, J lost 0 bases, and 7 bases lay in between.

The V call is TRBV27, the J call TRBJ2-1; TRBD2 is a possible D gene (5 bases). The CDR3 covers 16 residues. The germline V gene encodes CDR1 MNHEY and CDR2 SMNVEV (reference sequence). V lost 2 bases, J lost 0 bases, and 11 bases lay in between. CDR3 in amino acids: CASSLEGYDSYNEQFF. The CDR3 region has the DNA TGTGCCAGCAGTTTAGAGGGTTACGACTCCTACAATGAGCAGTTCTTC.

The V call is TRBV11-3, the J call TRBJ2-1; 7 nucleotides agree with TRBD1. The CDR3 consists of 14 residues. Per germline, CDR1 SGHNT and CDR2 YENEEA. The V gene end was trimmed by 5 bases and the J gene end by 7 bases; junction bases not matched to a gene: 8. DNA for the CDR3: TGTGCCAGCAGCACAAGGGGGCAGGTAAATGAGCAGTTCTTC. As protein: CASSTRGQVNEQFF.

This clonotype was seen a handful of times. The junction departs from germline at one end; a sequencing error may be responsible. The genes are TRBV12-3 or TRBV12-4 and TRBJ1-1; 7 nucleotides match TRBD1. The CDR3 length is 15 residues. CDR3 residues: CVSSSGTVLNTEAFF. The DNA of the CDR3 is TGTGTCAGCAGTTCCGGGACAGTATTGAACACTGAAGCTTTCTTT.